This T cell receptor (beta chain) was recorded in a study of cytomegalovirus exposure and HLA in healthy donors. About the research overall: Earlier, about 180 million T cells were analyzed, and some 120 million unique TCR beta sequences were found among them. General observations from the study: In an earlier analysis, about 87% or about 30%: the productive usage of most TCR beta V segments. Analysis was carried out at a later point, and it linked a missense DCLRE1C variant to TCR beta V- and J-gene trimming. Sequences of the TCR beta chain were said to predict the HLA-A and HLA-B alleles of most subjects accurately.

Of note for this clone: Its antigen is not known.

The CDR3 is 13 amino acids. Germline assignment: CDR1 SNHLY and CDR2 FYNNEI. V was cut by 6 bases and J by 5 bases, with 10 bases left in between. Primers: 60 Vbeta forward and 13 Jbeta reverse. TCRdb's copy holds only in-frame clones and misses some; the assay was immunoSEQ multiplex PCR. Of 150,000 to 200,000 clones listed, roughly 80% are singletons. The sequencing input was PBMCs. The TCR originated in a man aged 25 to 40 in good health and CMV-seropositive. The chain uses TRBV2 and TRBJ2-2; no definite D call. The CDR3 DNA reads TGTGCCAGCAGAGCTGATTGGACCGGGGAGCTGTTTTTT. It specifies CASRADWTGELFF.